These T cell receptor beta chains were read from a single sample in a study of cytomegalovirus exposure and HLA in healthy donors. The assay was immunoSEQ multiplex PCR, and TCRdb's table has in-frame clones only and misses some. Of about 170,000 clones in the sample, 73% were seen once. The sample comprised PBMCs. These receptors were obtained from a woman younger than 35 in good health and CMV-seropositive. Each CDR3 is given with its conserved first and last residue. Fields, in order: D gene, clone size, V gene, J gene, CDR3 protein, CDR3 DNA. The D gene is left open where the match is weak. Clone size is shown for a subset of rows, as once, few, many or a class of expanded clone.

TRBD2	few	TRBV11-3	TRBJ2-5	CASSPGRGIQETQYF	TGTGCCAGCAGCCCCGGGCGGGGGATCCAAGAGACCCAGTACTTC
NA	NA	TRBV5-1	TRBJ2-2	CASSLAGRTGELFF	TGCGCCAGCAGCTTGGCGGGTAGGACCGGGGAGCTGTTTTTT
TRBD2	few	TRBV27	TRBJ2-7	CASSGTRAYEQYF	TGTGCCAGCAGCGGGACTAGAGCCTACGAGCAGTACTTC
TRBD1	NA	TRBV6-6	TRBJ2-7	CASSWDRGYEQYF	TGTGCCAGCAGTTGGGACAGGGGCTACGAGCAGTACTTC
NA	NA	TRBV12-5	TRBJ2-5	CASGLLETAYQETQYF	TGTGCTAGTGGTTTGTTGGAGACAGCATACCAAGAGACCCAGTACTTC
TRBD2	NA	TRBV13	TRBJ2-5	CASSSRRSGTQETQYF	TGTGCCAGCAGCTCCCGGCGTAGCGGGACCCAAGAGACCCAGTACTTC
TRBD1	NA	TRBV12-5	TRBJ2-7	CASGSGTGKTYEQYF	TGTGCTAGTGGTTCCGGGACAGGGAAAACCTACGAGCAGTACTTC
NA	few	TRBV30	TRBJ2-1	CAWSVLVESSYNEQFF	TGTGCCTGGAGTGTACTAGTTGAGAGCTCCTACAATGAGCAGTTCTTC
NA	NA	TRBV7-2	TRBJ1-1	CASSPGLARSGFEAFF	TGTGCCAGCAGCCCGGGACTTGCGAGATCTGGGTTTGAAGCTTTCTTT
NA	NA	TRBV19	TRBJ1-1	CASSMGPEAFF	TGTGCCAGTAGTATGGGGCCTGAAGCTTTCTTT
NA	NA	TRBV4-3	TRBJ1-2	CASSQDWGGHYGYTF	TGCGCCAGCAGCCAAGATTGGGGAGGGCACTATGGCTACACCTTC
NA	NA	TRBV12-5	TRBJ1-2	CASGLFGNDYTF	TGTGCTAGTGGTTTGTTCGGGAATGACTACACCTTC
TRBD2	NA	TRBV27	TRBJ2-6	CASSLHTGGPGANVLTF	TGTGCCAGCAGTCTCCATACGGGGGGGCCTGGGGCCAACGTCCTGACTTTC
NA	NA	TRBV27	TRBJ1-6	CASKPDRTSGNSPLHF	TGTGCCAGCAAACCCGACAGGACATCGGGGAATTCACCCCTCCACTTT
NA	NA	TRBV4-3	TRBJ1-2	CASSQIGGTYNYGYTF	TGCGCCAGCAGCCAAATTGGCGGGACTTATAACTATGGCTACACCTTC
TRBD1	NA	TRBV2	TRBJ1-5	CASRGDRVNQPQHF	TGTGCCAGCCGGGGGGACAGGGTCAATCAGCCCCAGCATTTT
TRBD2	NA	TRBV9	TRBJ2-3	CASSPRTSGDTDTQYF	TGTGCCAGCAGCCCCCGGACTAGCGGGGACACAGATACGCAGTATTTT
TRBD1	NA	TRBV18	TRBJ1-3	CASSVDRAGNTIYF	TGTGCCAGCTCAGTTGACAGGGCTGGAAACACCATATATTTT
NA	NA	TRBV9	TRBJ2-3	CASSSRTIPGDTQYF	TGTGCCAGCAGCTCACGGACTATTCCTGGGGATACGCAGTATTTT
NA	once	TRBV4-2	TRBJ1-6	CASSQNREVNSPLHF	TGTGCCAGCAGCCAGAACAGGGAAGTAAATTCACCCCTCCACTTT
TRBD2	NA	TRBV6-1	TRBJ2-3	CASGGGWTDTQYF	TGTGCCAGCGGGGGGGGATGGACAGATACGCAGTATTTT
TRBD2	NA	TRBV9	TRBJ2-1	CASSRSGATAAYNEQFF	TGTGCCAGCAGCCGAAGCGGGGCAACAGCCGCCTACAATGAGCAGTTCTTC
TRBD1	NA	TRBV5-1	TRBJ2-2	CASSLDRGRRGNTGELFF	TGCGCCAGCAGCTTGGACAGGGGGCGAAGGGGGAACACCGGGGAGCTGTTTTTT
NA	few	TRBV5-6	TRBJ1-2	CASSLRFIGVGGYTF	TGTGCCAGCAGCTTACGGTTTATAGGGGTTGGGGGCTACACCTTC
TRBD2	NA	TRBV9	TRBJ2-1	CASSARRGDNEQFF	TGTGCCAGCAGCGCCCGGCGGGGGGACAATGAGCAGTTCTTC
TRBD1	few	TRBV4-3	TRBJ2-7	CASSQVDNTDRAHEQYF	TGCGCCAGCAGCCAAGTCGATAATACGGACAGGGCCCACGAGCAGTACTTC
NA	NA	TRBV10-1	TRBJ2-1	CASSEVVPLRSYNEQFF	TGCGCCAGCAGTGAGGTCGTTCCCCTACGCTCCTACAATGAGCAGTTCTTC
TRBD1	NA	TRBV7-2	TRBJ1-1	CASSFTGGTEAFF	TGTGCCAGCAGCTTCACAGGGGGCACTGAAGCTTTCTTT
TRBD2	NA	TRBV7-2	TRBJ2-4	CASSPPGGARAKNIQYF	TGTGCCAGCAGTCCTCCCGGGGGGGCCCGCGCCAAAAACATTCAGTACTTC
TRBD1	NA	TRBV9	TRBJ2-5	CASSVEGQGLETQYF	TGTGCCAGCAGCGTAGAGGGACAGGGACTGGAGACCCAGTACTTC
NA	NA	TRBV19	TRBJ1-1	CASINRRTMNTEAFF	TGTGCCAGTATCAACCGCCGGACTATGAACACTGAAGCTTTCTTT
TRBD2	NA	TRBV4-1	TRBJ2-7	CASSQAWAGGTYYEQYF	TGCGCCAGCAGCCAGGCCTGGGCGGGGGGGACCTATTACGAGCAGTACTTC
NA	NA	TRBV28	TRBJ2-7	CASSFWDDTGRPYEQYF	TGTGCCAGCAGTTTTTGGGACGATACAGGGAGACCCTACGAGCAGTACTTC
NA	few	TRBV5-1	TRBJ2-7	CASSHGPQRGSSYEQYF	TGCGCCAGCAGTCACGGGCCTCAAAGGGGGAGCTCCTACGAGCAGTACTTC
TRBD1	few	TRBV6-6	TRBJ1-1	CASSPRERDRETEAFF	TGTGCCAGCAGCCCTCGGGAGCGGGACAGGGAGACTGAAGCTTTCTTT
TRBD2	NA	TRBV9	TRBJ2-1	CASSVGGGYNEQFF	TGTGCCAGCAGCGTGGGGGGGGGTTACAATGAGCAGTTCTTC
TRBD2	once	TRBV19	TRBJ2-7	CASSTGGGTYEQYF	TGTGCCAGTAGTACAGGCGGGGGAACCTACGAGCAGTACTTC
NA	NA	TRBV2	TRBJ2-5	CASEQDSQETQYF	TGTGCCAGTGAGCAGGACAGTCAAGAGACCCAGTACTTC
NA	few	TRBV7-8	TRBJ1-2	CASSFRRARGYTF	TGTGCCAGCAGCTTTCGGCGGGCGCGGGGCTACACCTTC
TRBD2	NA	TRBV7-8	TRBJ2-3	CASSWGLAASTDTQYF	TGTGCCAGCAGCTGGGGACTAGCGGCTAGCACAGATACGCAGTATTTT
TRBD1	NA	TRBV28	TRBJ1-1	CASSKVGTGETFF	TGTGCCAGCAGCAAAGTAGGGACAGGGGAAACTTTCTTT
NA	once	TRBV19	TRBJ2-1	CASSIEGGVYNEQFF	TGTGCCAGTAGTATTGAGGGGGGGGTATACAATGAGCAGTTCTTC
TRBD1	NA	TRBV29-1	TRBJ1-5	CSVADRGFNQPQHF	TGCAGCGTTGCCGACAGGGGGTTTAATCAGCCCCAGCATTTT
NA	NA	TRBV7-9	TRBJ1-6	CSSSRVVQDSPLHF	TGTTCCAGCTCTAGGGTTGTACAGGATTCACCCCTCCACTTT
NA	NA	TRBV2	TRBJ2-7	CASSEREDYEQYF	TGTGCCAGCAGTGAGAGGGAGGACTACGAGCAGTACTTC
NA	NA	TRBV6-5	TRBJ1-5	CASSLGRDINQPQHF	TGTGCCAGCAGTCTGGGCCGGGACATTAATCAGCCCCAGCATTTT
TRBD1	NA	TRBV30	TRBJ1-2	CAWTLTGGAYGYTF	TGTGCCTGGACCCTGACAGGGGGCGCCTATGGCTACACCTTC
NA	once	TRBV30	TRBJ1-1	CAWSSGPGAFF	TGTGCCTGGAGTAGCGGCCCTGGGGCTTTCTTT
TRBD1	NA	TRBV5-1	TRBJ2-7	CASSLPPGQGPYEQYF	TGCGCCAGCAGCTTACCCCCGGGACAGGGTCCCTACGAGCAGTACTTC
NA	NA	TRBV6-5	TRBJ1-1	CASSTPTGNTEAFF	TGTGCCAGCAGTACCCCGACAGGGAACACTGAAGCTTTCTTT
TRBD1	NA	TRBV27	TRBJ2-7	CASSLSRTGVYEQYF	TGTGCCAGCAGTTTATCGAGGACAGGGGTCTACGAGCAGTACTTC